This T cell receptor (beta chain) was observed in a study of vaccination and CD4 T cells after COVID-19. Study summary: Every participant was given two doses of BNT162b2 or mRNA-1273 vaccine. At a median around 100 days (range 35 to 161) after diagnosis, post-COVID samples were drawn.

Treatment meaning: roughly 10-day PBMC culture with coronavirus spike peptide pools or control peptides (ViraFEST assay). Study-level findings and limits: Spike mono-reactivity held for 304 of 307 vaccine-specific clones in convalescent patients.

From germline, CDR1 is SQVTM and CDR2 ANQGSEA. This CDR3 contains 13 residues. Trimming stripped 3 bases from V and 1 base from J, with 9 bases between. Notes on this clonotype: The antigen is not known.

Sequencing of DNA taken from cultured CD4+ T cells relied on the Oncomine TCR Beta short-read assay. Via MiXCR, TCRdb re-called the PCR reads, giving one row per CDR3 protein. Of about 19,000 distinct CDR3 sequences listed, over 45% are singletons. This sequence joins TRBV29-1 and TRBJ1-1; a weak D match, TRBD1 (5 bases). Input material: CD4+ T cells from blood, cultured in vitro. The receptor's source is a human donor who had recovered from COVID-19. For the CDR3, the DNA is TGCAGCGTTGAGAGACAGACGAACACTGAAGCTTTCTTT. Amino acids: CSVERQTNTEAFF.